The source of this T cell receptor (beta chain) is a study of patients and donors after allogeneic stem cell transplantation. This clonotype has just a few counts. Trimming took 3 bases from V and 1 from J, leaving 9 bases between them. The CDR3 totals 14 residues. MiXCR, run by TCRdb on the RT-PCR reads, gives a single entry per CDR3 protein. The table records about a million distinct CDR3 sequences, roughly 17% of them present only once. The sequenced sample was blood, either unsorted or a sorted T cell fraction (not recorded which). The rearrangement joins TRBV12-3 or TRBV12-4 to TRBJ1-1, with D maybe TRBD1 (5 bases). This TCR was recovered from a human donor who was either an allogeneic HSCT recipient or a stem cell or donor lymphocyte infusion donor (not recorded which). It is not recorded whose cells these are; they may come from a transplant donor. The CDR3 DNA is TGTGCCAGCAGTTTTGGGGGGGGGAACACTGAAGCTTTCTTT. Its protein product is CASSFGGGNTEAFF.